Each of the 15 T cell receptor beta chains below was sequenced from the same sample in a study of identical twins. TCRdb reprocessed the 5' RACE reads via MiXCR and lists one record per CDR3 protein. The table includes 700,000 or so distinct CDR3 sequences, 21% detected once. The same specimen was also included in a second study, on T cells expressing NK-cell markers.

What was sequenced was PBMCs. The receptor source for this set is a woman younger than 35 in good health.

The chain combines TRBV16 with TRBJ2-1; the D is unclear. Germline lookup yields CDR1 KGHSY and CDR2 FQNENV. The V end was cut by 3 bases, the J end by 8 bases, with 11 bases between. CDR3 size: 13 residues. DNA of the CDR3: TGTGCCAGCAGCCACCCCATAAATCATGAGCAGTTCTTC. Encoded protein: CASSHPINHEQFF.

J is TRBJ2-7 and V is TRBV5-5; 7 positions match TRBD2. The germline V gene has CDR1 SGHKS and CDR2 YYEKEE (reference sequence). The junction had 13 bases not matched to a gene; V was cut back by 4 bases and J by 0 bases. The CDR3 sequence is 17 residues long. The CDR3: CASSLQLAGLVSYEQYF. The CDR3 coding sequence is TGTGCCAGCAGCCTGCAATTAGCGGGCCTGGTCTCCTACGAGCAGTACTTC.

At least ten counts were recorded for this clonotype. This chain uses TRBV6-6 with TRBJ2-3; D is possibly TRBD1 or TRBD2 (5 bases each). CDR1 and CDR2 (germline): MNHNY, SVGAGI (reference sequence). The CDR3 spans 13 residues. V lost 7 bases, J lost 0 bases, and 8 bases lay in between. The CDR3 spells CASIRDSTDTQYF. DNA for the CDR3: TGTGCCAGCATTAGGGACAGCACAGATACGCAGTATTTT.

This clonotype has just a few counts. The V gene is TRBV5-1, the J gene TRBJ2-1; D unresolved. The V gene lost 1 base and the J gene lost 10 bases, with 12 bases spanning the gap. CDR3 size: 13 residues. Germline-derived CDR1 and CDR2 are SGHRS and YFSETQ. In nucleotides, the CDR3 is TGCGCCAGCAGCTTGACAGCCGAGCTAGAGCAGTTCTTC. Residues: CASSLTAELEQFF.

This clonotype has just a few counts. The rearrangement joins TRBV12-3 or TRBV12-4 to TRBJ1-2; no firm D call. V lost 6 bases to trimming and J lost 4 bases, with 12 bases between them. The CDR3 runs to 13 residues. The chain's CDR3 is CASRHDASYGYTF. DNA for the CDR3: TGTGCCAGCAGACACGACGCCAGCTATGGCTACACCTTC.

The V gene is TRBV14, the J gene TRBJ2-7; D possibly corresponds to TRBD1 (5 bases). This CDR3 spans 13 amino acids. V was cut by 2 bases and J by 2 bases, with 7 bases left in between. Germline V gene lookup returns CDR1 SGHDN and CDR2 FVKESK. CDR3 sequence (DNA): TGTGCCAGCAGCCAATGGGGCACCTACGAGCAGTACTTC. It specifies CASSQWGTYEQYF.

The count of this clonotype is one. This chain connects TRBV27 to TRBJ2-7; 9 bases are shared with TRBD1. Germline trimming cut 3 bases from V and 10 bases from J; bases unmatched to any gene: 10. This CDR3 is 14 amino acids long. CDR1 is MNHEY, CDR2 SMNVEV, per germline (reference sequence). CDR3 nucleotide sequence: TGTGCCAGCAGTTTGAGGACAGGGGCCCCTCACCAGTACTTC. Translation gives CASSLRTGAPHQYF.

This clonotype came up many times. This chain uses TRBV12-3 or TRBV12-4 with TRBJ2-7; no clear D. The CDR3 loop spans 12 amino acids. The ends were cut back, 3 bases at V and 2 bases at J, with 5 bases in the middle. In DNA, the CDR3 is TGTGCCAGCAGTTTTGGGCCCTACGAGCAGTACTTC. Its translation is CASSFGPYEQYF.

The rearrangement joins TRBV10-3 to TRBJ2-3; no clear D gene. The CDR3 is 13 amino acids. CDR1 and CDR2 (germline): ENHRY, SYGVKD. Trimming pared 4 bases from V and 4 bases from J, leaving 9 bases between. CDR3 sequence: CAISVKGSDTQYF. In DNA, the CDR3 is TGTGCCATCAGTGTGAAGGGCTCAGATACGCAGTATTTT.

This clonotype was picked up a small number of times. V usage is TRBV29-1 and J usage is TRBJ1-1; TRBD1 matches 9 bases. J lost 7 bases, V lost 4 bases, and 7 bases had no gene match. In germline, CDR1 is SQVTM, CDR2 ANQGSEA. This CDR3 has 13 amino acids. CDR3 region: CSVGLSGQGEAFF. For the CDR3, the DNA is TGCAGCGTTGGTTTATCGGGACAGGGTGAAGCTTTCTTT.

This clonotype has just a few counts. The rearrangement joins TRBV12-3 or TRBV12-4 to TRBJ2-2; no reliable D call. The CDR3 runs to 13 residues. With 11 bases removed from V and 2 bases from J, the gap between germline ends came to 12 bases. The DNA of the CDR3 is TGTGCCGGGCTCTGGCCCAACACCGGGGAGCTGTTTTTT. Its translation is CAGLWPNTGELFF.

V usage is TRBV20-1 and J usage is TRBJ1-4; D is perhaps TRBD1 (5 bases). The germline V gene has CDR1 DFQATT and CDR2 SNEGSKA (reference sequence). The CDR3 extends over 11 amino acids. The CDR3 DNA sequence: TGCCGGCGGGGGATCCGTGAAAAACTGTTTTTT. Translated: CRRGIREKLFF.

The CDR3 coding sequence is TGTGCCAGCAGCTTAAGGCACGTTCCAGGCTACACCTTC. It is translated as CASSLRHVPGYTF. The chain employs TRBV7-9 and TRBJ1-2; D remains ambiguous. V was shortened by 2 bases and J by 8 bases, with 12 bases between the two germline ends. Germline lookup yields CDR1 SEHNR and CDR2 FQNEAQ (reference sequence). This CDR3 spans 13 amino acids.

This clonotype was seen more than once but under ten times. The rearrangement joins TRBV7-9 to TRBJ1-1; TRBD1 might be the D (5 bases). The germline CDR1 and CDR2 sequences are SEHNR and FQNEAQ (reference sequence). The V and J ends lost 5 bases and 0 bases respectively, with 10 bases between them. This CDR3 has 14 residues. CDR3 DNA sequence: TGTGCCAGCAGCCTCCTACAGGTGAACACTGAAGCTTTCTTT. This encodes CASSLLQVNTEAFF.

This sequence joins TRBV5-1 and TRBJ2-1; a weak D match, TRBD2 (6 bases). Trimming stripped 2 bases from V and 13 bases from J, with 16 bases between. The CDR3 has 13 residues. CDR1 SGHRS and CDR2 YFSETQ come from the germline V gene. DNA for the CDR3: TGCGCCAGCAGCTTACGTAGCGGAGGACCACAGTTCTTC. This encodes CASSLRSGGPQFF.